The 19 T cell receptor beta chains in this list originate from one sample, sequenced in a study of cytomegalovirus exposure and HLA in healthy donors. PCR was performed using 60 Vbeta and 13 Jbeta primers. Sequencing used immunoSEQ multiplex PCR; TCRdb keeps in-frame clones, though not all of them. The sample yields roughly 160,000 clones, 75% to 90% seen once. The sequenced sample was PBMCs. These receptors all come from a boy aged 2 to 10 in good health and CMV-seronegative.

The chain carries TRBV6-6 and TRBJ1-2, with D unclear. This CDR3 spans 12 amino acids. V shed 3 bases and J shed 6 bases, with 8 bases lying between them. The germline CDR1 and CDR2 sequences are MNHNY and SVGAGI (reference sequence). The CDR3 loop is CASSYRENGYTF. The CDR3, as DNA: TGTGCCAGCAGTTATCGGGAGAATGGCTACACCTTC.

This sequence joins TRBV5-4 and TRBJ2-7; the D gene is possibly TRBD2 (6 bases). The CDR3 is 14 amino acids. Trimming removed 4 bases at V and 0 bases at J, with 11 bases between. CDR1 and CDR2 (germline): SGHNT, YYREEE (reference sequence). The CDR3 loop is CASSLGGFSYEQYF. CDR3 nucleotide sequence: TGTGCCAGCAGCCTAGGAGGGTTCTCCTACGAGCAGTACTTC.

The DNA of the CDR3 is TGTGCCAGCGGACAGCGGGGCCCATACAATGAGCAGTTCTTC. Protein: CASGQRGPYNEQFF. The chain joins TRBV2 to TRBJ2-1, with D maybe TRBD2 (7 bases). Germline CDR1 SNHLY, CDR2 FYNNEI. There are 14 residues in the CDR3. V lost 8 bases and J 4 bases, leaving 15 bases between the germline ends.

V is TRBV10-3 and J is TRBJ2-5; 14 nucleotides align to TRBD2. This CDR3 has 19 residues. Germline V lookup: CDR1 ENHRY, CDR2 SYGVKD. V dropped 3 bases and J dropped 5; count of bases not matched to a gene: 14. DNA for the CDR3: TGTGCCATCAGTGACCCTCCGGGACTAGCGGGGGCCGGGGGGGAGACCCAGTACTTC. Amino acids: CAISDPPGLAGAGGETQYF.

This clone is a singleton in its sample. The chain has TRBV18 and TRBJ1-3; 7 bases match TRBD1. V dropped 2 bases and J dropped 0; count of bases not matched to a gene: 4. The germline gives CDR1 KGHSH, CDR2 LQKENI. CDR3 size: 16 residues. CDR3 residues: CASSPKTGSSGNTIYF. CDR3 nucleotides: TGTGCCAGCTCACCAAAGACAGGGTCCTCTGGAAACACCATATATTTT.

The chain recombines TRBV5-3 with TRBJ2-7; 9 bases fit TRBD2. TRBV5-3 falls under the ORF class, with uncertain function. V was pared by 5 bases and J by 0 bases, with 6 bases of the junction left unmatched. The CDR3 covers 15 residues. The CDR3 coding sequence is TGTGCCAGAAGTCACAGGACTAGCGTCTCCTACGAGCAGTACTTC. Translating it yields CARSHRTSVSYEQYF.

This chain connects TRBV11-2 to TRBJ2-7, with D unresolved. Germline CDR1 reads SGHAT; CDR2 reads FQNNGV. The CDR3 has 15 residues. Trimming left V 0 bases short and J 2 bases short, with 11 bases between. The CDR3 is CASSLDFGSTYEQYF. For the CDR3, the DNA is TGTGCCAGCAGCTTAGACTTTGGCAGTACCTACGAGCAGTACTTC. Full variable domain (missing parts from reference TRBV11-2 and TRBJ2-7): EAGVAQSPRYKIIEKRQSVAFWCNPISGHATLYWYQQILGQGPKLLIQFQNNGVVDDSQLPKDRFSAERLKGVDSTLKIQPAKLEDSAVYLCASSLDFGSTYEQYFGPGTRLTVT.

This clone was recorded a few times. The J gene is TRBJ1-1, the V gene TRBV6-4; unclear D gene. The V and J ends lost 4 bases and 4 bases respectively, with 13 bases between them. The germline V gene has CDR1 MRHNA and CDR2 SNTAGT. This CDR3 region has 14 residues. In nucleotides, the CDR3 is TGTGCCAGCAGTGTGAAGCTGGGGAGCACTGAAGCTTTCTTT. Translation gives CASSVKLGSTEAFF.

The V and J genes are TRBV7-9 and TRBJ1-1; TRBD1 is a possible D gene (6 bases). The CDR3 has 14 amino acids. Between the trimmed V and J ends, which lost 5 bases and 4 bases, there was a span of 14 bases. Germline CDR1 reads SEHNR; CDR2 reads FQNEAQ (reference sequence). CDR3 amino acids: CASSPAGVSTEAFF. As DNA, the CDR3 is TGTGCCAGCAGCCCGGCAGGGGTCAGCACTGAAGCTTTCTTT.

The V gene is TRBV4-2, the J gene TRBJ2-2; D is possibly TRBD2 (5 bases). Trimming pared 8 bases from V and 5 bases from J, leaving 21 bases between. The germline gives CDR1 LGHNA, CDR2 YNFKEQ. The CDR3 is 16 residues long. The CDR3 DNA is TGTGCCAGCGCTGTTCTCGGGTCAGCGGTGACCGGGGAGCTGTTTTTT. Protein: CASAVLGSAVTGELFF.

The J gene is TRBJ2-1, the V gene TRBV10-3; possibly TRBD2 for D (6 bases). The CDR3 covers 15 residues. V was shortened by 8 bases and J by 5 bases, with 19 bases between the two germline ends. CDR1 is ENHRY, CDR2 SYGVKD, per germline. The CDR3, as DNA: TGTGCCATCTCCCCCCGGCAGGAGGGGAACAATGAGCAGTTCTTC. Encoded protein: CAISPRQEGNNEQFF.

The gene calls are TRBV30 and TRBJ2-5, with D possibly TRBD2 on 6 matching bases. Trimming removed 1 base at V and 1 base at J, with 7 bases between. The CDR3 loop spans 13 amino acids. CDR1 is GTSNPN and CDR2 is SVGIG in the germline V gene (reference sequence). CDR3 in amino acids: CAWSGGLQETQYF. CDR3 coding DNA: TGTGCCTGGAGTGGGGGACTCCAAGAGACCCAGTACTTC.

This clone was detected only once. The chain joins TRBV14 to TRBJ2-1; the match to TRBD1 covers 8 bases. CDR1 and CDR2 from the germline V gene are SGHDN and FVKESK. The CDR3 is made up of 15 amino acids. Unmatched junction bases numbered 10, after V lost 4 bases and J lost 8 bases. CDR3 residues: CASSLADRAGDEQFF. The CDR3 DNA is TGTGCCAGCAGCCTGGCGGACAGGGCAGGGGATGAGCAGTTCTTC.

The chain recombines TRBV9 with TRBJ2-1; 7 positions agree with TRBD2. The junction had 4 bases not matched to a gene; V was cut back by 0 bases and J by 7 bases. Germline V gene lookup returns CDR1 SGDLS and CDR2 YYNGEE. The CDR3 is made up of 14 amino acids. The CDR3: CASSVGTRRNEQFF. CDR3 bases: TGTGCCAGCAGCGTAGGGACTAGACGGAATGAGCAGTTCTTC.

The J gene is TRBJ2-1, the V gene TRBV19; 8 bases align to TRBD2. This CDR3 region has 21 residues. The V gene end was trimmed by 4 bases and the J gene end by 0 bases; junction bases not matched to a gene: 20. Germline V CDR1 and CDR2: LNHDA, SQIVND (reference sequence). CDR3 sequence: CASSTTGREAIGHTSYNEQFF. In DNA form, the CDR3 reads TGTGCCAGTAGTACTACGGGGCGGGAGGCCATCGGACACACCTCCTACAATGAGCAGTTCTTC.

The CDR3 protein is CASSTSQGMNTEAFF. DNA for the CDR3: TGTGCCAGCAGTACAAGTCAGGGGATGAACACTGAAGCTTTCTTT. The chain couples TRBV2 to TRBJ1-1; possible D gene TRBD1, 6 bases. The CDR3 consists of 15 residues. Looked up from germline, CDR1 is SNHLY and CDR2 is FYNNEI. V was trimmed by 5 bases and J by 0 bases, leaving 13 bases between them.

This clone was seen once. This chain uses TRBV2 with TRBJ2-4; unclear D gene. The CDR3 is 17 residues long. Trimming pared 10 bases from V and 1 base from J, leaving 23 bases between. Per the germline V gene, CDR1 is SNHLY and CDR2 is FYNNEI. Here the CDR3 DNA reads TGTGCCATCCCGCCGGCTAGTAGCCCCGAGGCCAAAAACATTCAGTACTTC. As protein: CAIPPASSPEAKNIQYF.

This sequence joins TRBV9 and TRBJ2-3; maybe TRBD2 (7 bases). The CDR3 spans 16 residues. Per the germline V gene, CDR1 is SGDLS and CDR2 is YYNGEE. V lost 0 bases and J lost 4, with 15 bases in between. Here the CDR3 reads CASSVGGGGGADTQYF. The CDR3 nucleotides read TGTGCCAGCAGCGTAGGTGGGGGGGGCGGGGCAGATACGCAGTATTTT.

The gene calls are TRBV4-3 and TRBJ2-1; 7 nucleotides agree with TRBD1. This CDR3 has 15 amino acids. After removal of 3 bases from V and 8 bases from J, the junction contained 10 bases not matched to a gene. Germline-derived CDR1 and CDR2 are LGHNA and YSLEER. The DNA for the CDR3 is TGCGCCAGCAGCCATATGACAGGGAGAGAACATGAGCAGTTCTTC. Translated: CASSHMTGREHEQFF.